This T cell receptor beta chain was recorded in a study of regulatory T cells in long-lasting Graves disease. Time point given: persistent/refractory GD, antithyroid drugs over 5 years with positive TRAb. After RNA was extracted from PBMCs, the TCR library was made from it. Peripheral blood, at about 10 milliliters, went into EDTA tubes. This clonotype was seen repeatedly, ten times or more. Its target is unknown. With iRepertoire HTBI primers and Arm-PCR of CDR3 regions, TCR beta libraries were built. MiXCR, applied by TCRdb to the multiplex PCR reads, yields one record per CDR3 protein. The sample lists roughly 400,000 distinct CDR3 sequences, 21% occurring once. Study outcomes and limitations: When disease was persistent, TRBV28, TRBJ1-2 and TRBJ2-5 were the favored segments. TCR diversity was lower in persistent Graves' patients than in newly diagnosed ones. It is possible that accuracy was reduced by the small size of the sample.

Germline loops: CDR1 MDHEN, CDR2 SYDVKM. With 6 bases clipped from V and 7 bases from J, the junction kept 14 bases outside the gene matches. This CDR3 comprises 15 residues. This specimen was peripheral blood mononuclear cells (PBMCs), taken when the disease was refractory, from a patient treated with antithyroid drugs. The chain joins TRBV28 to TRBJ1-2; 7 bases line up with TRBD1. This TCR was recovered from a female donor with Graves disease. The CDR3 DNA sequence: TGTGCCAGCAGCTCCAGGGGGGGGGTGGACTCTGGCTACACCTTC. Protein sequence: CASSSRGGVDSGYTF.